The present TCR beta chain was sequenced within a study of cytomegalovirus exposure and HLA in healthy donors. Findings and caveats of the study: HLA alleles were associated with around 17,000 TCR beta sequences in a later analysis at 0.05 false discovery rate. The number of N-insertions in an Asian-associated ancestry cluster was reportedly below the roughly 620-donor mean in a later analysis.

With 60 Vbeta and 13 Jbeta primers, the PCR was carried out. Libraries were prepared by immunoSEQ multiplex PCR; TCRdb keeps only in-frame clonotypes and omits some of them. This table holds over 150,000 clones, under 90% found once. Per the germline V gene, CDR1 is GTSNPN and CDR2 is SVGIG (reference sequence). This CDR3 spans 14 amino acids. Trimming pared 0 bases from V and 4 bases from J, leaving 13 bases between. This clone has only a few counts. What it recognizes is unknown. The chain joins TRBV30 to TRBJ2-7, with D possibly being TRBD1 (6 bases). The material sequenced was PBMCs. The source is a man aged 25 to 40 in good health and CMV-seronegative. The CDR3 region is CAWSVYRARYEQYF. The CDR3 DNA follows: TGTGCCTGGAGTGTATACAGGGCCCGATACGAGCAGTACTTC. Based on the CDR3 plus reference TRBV30 and TRBJ2-7, the full variable domain is SQTIHQWPATLVQPVGSPLSLECTVEGTSNPNLYWYRQAAGRGLQLLFYSVGIGQISSEVPQNLSASRPQDRQFILSSKKLLLSDSGFYLCAWSVYRARYEQYFGPGTRLTVT.